These 31 T cell receptor beta chains came from one sample sequenced in a study of CD8 T cells in ankylosing spondylitis. One entry per CDR3 protein, called by TCRdb with MiXCR from the 5' RACE reads. The repertoire holds roughly 280,000 distinct CDR3 sequences, with around 20% as singletons. The sample consisted of blood, either unsorted or a sorted T cell fraction (not recorded which). These receptors were collected from a male donor with ankylosing spondylitis or in good health (not recorded which).

This chain uses TRBV21-1 with TRBJ2-3; the D call in the table, TRBD2, was not verified against the DNA. TRBV21-1 is described as a pseudogene. The CDR3 has 17 amino acids. The CDR3 DNA reads TGTGCCTGCATACGGGGCTCTCAGCGGAGAAGCACAGATACGCAGTATTTT. The encoded protein is CACIRGSQRRSTDTQYF.

This clonotype was observed a handful of times. The V and J genes are TRBV7-8 and TRBJ1-5, with no clear D. The length of the CDR3 is 16 residues. V was shortened by 3 bases and J by 4 bases, with 16 bases between the two germline ends. Germline V gives CDR1 SGHVS, CDR2 FQNEAQ. The CDR3, as DNA: TGTGCCAGCAGCTTTGGCAAGGGAATGGGGAATCAGCCCCAGCATTTT. It yields the protein CASSFGKGMGNQPQHF.

This clonotype was counted between two and nine times. This chain links TRBV15 with TRBJ2-1; tentative D call: TRBD2 (7 bases). Germline CDR1 reads LNHNV; CDR2 reads YYDKDF (reference sequence). This CDR3 region has 16 residues. The V and J ends lost 0 bases and 9 bases respectively, with 18 bases between them. The CDR3 protein is CATSREAGGPTGEQFF. CDR3 coding DNA: TGTGCCACCAGCAGAGAGGCCGGGGGGCCGACGGGTGAGCAGTTCTTC. The variable domain in full, completed from reference TRBV15 and TRBJ2-1, reads DAMVIQNPRYQVTQFGKPVTLSCSQTLNHNVMYWYQQKSSQAPKLLFHYYDKDFNNEADTPDNFQSRRPNTSFCFLDIRSPGLGDTAMYLCATSREAGGPTGEQFFGPGTRLTVL.

The chain uses TRBV5-5 and TRBJ2-2, with 8 bases lining up with TRBD1. The J segment lost 3 bases and the V segment lost 2 bases, leaving 6 bases of the junction unmatched. Looked up from germline, CDR1 is SGHKS and CDR2 is YYEKEE (reference sequence). The CDR3 length is 16 residues. The CDR3 spells CASSLGQGRDTGELFF. The CDR3 region has the DNA TGTGCCAGCAGCTTAGGACAGGGAAGGGACACCGGGGAGCTGTTTTTT.

This clonotype appeared a few times. V usage is TRBV12-3 or TRBV12-4 and J usage is TRBJ2-7; the D is unclear. The V and J ends lost 7 bases and 2 bases respectively, with 18 bases between them. This CDR3 region has 15 residues. The CDR3 sequence: CASNQRALIPYEQYV. The CDR3 DNA reads TGTGCCAGCAACCAACGAGCATTAATTCCCTACGAGCAGTACGTC.

The rearrangement links TRBV6-1 to TRBJ1-1; the D is unclear. The V gene's germline CDR1 is MNHNS and CDR2 SASEGT. The CDR3 contains 13 residues. Trimming took off 5 bases at V and 4 bases at J, with 11 bases between the two ends. CDR3 loop: CASSQKTGTEAFF. In DNA form, the CDR3 reads TGTGCCAGCAGTCAAAAAACCGGCACTGAAGCTTTCTTT.

The chain links TRBV20-1 to TRBJ2-1; 7 bases map to TRBD2. Germline-derived CDR1 and CDR2 are DFQATT and SNEGSKA (reference sequence). Trimming cost V 1 base and J 6 bases; bases outside gene matches: 9. CDR3 length equals 15 residues. CDR3 nucleotides: TGCAGTGCTAGAGTCCCGGGGGGATTATCCAATGAGCAGTTCTTC. Translating it yields CSARVPGGLSNEQFF.

This clonotype was found a few times. This sequence joins TRBV12-3 or TRBV12-4 and TRBJ1-2, with a possible D match to TRBD1 (6 bases). V was shortened by 3 bases and J by 4 bases, with 21 bases between the two germline ends. This CDR3 spans 17 amino acids. CDR3 amino acids: CASSFTPTLTGSYGYTF. CDR3 bases: TGTGCCAGCAGTTTCACCCCAACCTTAACAGGGTCCTATGGCTACACCTTC.

This clonotype has just a few counts. The chain has TRBV12-3 or TRBV12-4 and TRBJ2-1; 9 nucleotides match TRBD2. The CDR3 runs 15 residues. The V and J ends lost 0 bases and 9 bases, in that order; junction bases with no gene match: 6. The CDR3 protein is CASSLARGGRSEQFF. In DNA, the CDR3 is TGTGCCAGCAGTTTAGCGCGGGGGGGCCGTAGTGAGCAGTTCTTC.

This clonotype has at least ten counts. The V gene is TRBV20-1, the J gene TRBJ2-1; the D gene is possibly TRBD2 (5 bases). V lost 5 bases and J lost 8, with 10 bases in between. CDR1 is DFQATT and CDR2 is SNEGSKA in the germline V gene (reference sequence). CDR3 length equals 11 residues. This CDR3 is CSADEGDEQFF. The DNA for the CDR3 is TGCAGTGCTGACGAGGGCGATGAGCAGTTCTTC.

This clonotype turned up a few times. This sequence joins TRBV5-6 and TRBJ2-3; D might be TRBD2 (5 bases). V was shortened by 4 bases and J by 5 bases, with 14 bases between the two germline ends. The CDR3 totals 14 residues. The V gene's germline CDR1 is SGHDT and CDR2 YYEEEE. CDR3 nucleotide sequence: TGTGCCAGCAGCGGCGGGCCCTGGGAAGATACGCAGTATTTT. It yields the protein CASSGGPWEDTQYF. Full variable domain (missing parts from reference TRBV5-6 and TRBJ2-3): DAGVTQSPTHLIKTRGQQVTLRCSPKSGHDTVSWYQQALGQGPQFIFQYYEEEERQRGNFPDRFSGHQFPNYSSELNVNALLLGDSALYLCASSGGPWEDTQYFGPGTRLTVL.

This clonotype was detected only a few times. The chain combines TRBV20-1 with TRBJ2-5, with 10 positions matching TRBD2. Germline assignment: CDR1 DFQATT and CDR2 SNEGSKA (reference sequence). Trimming took 0 bases from V and 3 from J; bases not matched to a gene: 4. This CDR3 is 15 amino acids long. In nucleotides, the CDR3 is TGCAGTGCTAGAGAATTAGCGGGGGGAAAAGAGACCCAGTACTTC. Amino acid sequence: CSARELAGGKETQYF.

On this clonotype itself: At one boundary the junction diverges from the germline segment, which might be a read error. The genes are TRBV12-3 or TRBV12-4 and TRBJ2-1; TRBD2 might be the D (6 bases). CDR3 length: 15 residues. In nucleotides, the CDR3 is TGTACCAGCACTCTCCGGCGGGGCTCCTACAATGAGCAGTTCTTC. Protein sequence: CTSTLRRGSYNEQFF.

The chain combines TRBV24-1 with TRBJ1-5; D not certain. Germline V gives CDR1 KGHDR, CDR2 SFDVKD. The CDR3 consists of 18 residues. Trimming took off 3 bases at V and 0 bases at J, with 17 bases between the two ends. The CDR3 sequence is CATSDPRAGGNSNQPQHF. The CDR3 nucleotides are TGTGCCACCAGTGATCCTCGGGCGGGAGGGAATAGCAATCAGCCCCAGCATTTT.

The table lists this clonotype with a few counts. The rearrangement joins TRBV27 to TRBJ2-3; 8 bases align to TRBD2. J was trimmed by 2 bases and V by 6 bases; bases with no gene match: 10. Germline V gene lookup returns CDR1 MNHEY and CDR2 SMNVEV (reference sequence). The CDR3 sequence is 16 residues long. Here the CDR3 DNA reads TGTGCCAGCAGAATACGGGGGGGCCGTAACACAGATACGCAGTATTTT. As protein: CASRIRGGRNTDTQYF.

This clonotype was picked up a small number of times. The chain is built from TRBV5-1 and TRBJ2-2; no firm D call. Trimming left V 0 bases short and J 7 bases short, with 7 bases between. CDR3 size: 13 residues. Germline V CDR1 and CDR2: SGHRS, YFSETQ. This CDR3 reads CASSLDGYGELFF. In nucleotides, the CDR3 is TGCGCCAGCAGCTTGGATGGGTACGGGGAGCTGTTTTTT.

The table lists this clonotype with a few counts. This chain joins TRBV12-3 or TRBV12-4 and TRBJ2-1; TRBD2 agrees at 12 bases. This CDR3 region has 17 residues. V lost 2 bases, J lost 1 base, and 3 bases stayed unmatched. The CDR3 loop reads CASSLSLAGGSYNEQFF. CDR3 nucleotides: TGTGCCAGCAGTTTATCGCTAGCGGGGGGGTCCTACAATGAGCAGTTCTTC.

This clonotype was counted ten times or more. The rearrangement links TRBV10-3 to TRBJ1-3; TRBD1 might be the D (5 bases). This CDR3 spans 14 amino acids. V was trimmed by 4 bases and J by 0 bases, leaving 7 bases between them. CDR1 ENHRY and CDR2 SYGVKD come from the germline V gene. In DNA, the CDR3 is TGTGCCATCAGTGGACAGTCCTCTGGAAACACCATATATTTT. Translating gives CAISGQSSGNTIYF.

The gene calls are TRBV10-3 and TRBJ2-3; perhaps TRBD2 as D (6 bases). The length of the CDR3 is 15 residues. Per germline, CDR1 ENHRY and CDR2 SYGVKD. V lost 6 bases and J lost 1, with 14 bases in between. The DNA of the CDR3 is TGTGCCATCAGGGGACTTGATTCGGGCACAGATACGCAGTATTTT. This codes for CAIRGLDSGTDTQYF.

This rearrangement joins TRBV10-3 to TRBJ1-3, with 7 bases lining up with TRBD1. The CDR3 consists of 16 residues. The germline V gene has CDR1 ENHRY and CDR2 SYGVKD. V was pared by 0 bases and J by 0 bases, with 2 bases of the junction left unmatched. For the CDR3, the DNA is TGTGCCATCAGTGAGTCGCCAGGGGGCTCTGGAAACACCATATATTTT. It encodes CAISESPGGSGNTIYF.

There are a few counts of this clonotype. The J gene is TRBJ2-3, the V gene TRBV6-1; TRBD2 matches 7 bases. Germline CDR1 MNHNS, CDR2 SASEGT. Trimming at V came to 2 bases and at J to 3 bases, leaving 8 bases not matched to a gene. There are 16 residues in the CDR3. The DNA for the CDR3 is TGTGCCAGCAGTGAATTCGGCGCTAGCGGAACAGATACGCAGTATTTT. It specifies CASSEFGASGTDTQYF.

Concerning this clonotype: The germline gene is not matched at one end of the junction; a read error may be the cause. The CDR3 sequence is CASSLGETVPQEIQYF. The CDR3 coding sequence is TGCGCCAGCAGCTTGGGTGAGACAGTGCCACAAGAGATCCAGTACTTC. This chain links TRBV5-1 with TRBJ2-5, with D possibly TRBD1 on 5 matching bases. CDR1 and CDR2 from the germline V gene are SGHRS and YFSETQ. The CDR3 contains 16 residues.

The J gene is TRBJ2-6, the V gene TRBV6-5; no reliable D call. CDR3 length: 15 residues. V lost 5 bases to trimming and J lost 0 bases, with 8 bases between them. Germline CDR1 is MNHEY and CDR2 is SVGAGI. The CDR3 coding sequence is TGTGCCAGCAGTCTACACCTCTCTGGGGCCAACGTCCTGACTTTC. Its protein is CASSLHLSGANVLTF.

This clonotype came up many times. The CDR3 here is CSVDGGAETQYF. The CDR3 DNA reads as TGCAGCGTTGACGGGGGGGCGGAGACCCAGTACTTC. This chain links TRBV29-1 with TRBJ2-5; 8 bases map to TRBD2. V dropped 3 bases and J dropped 5; count of bases not matched to a gene: 2. Germline V gene sequence: CDR1 SQVTM, CDR2 ANQGSEA. The CDR3 sequence is 12 residues long.

This rearrangement joins TRBV18 to TRBJ1-2, with D possibly TRBD1 on 5 matching bases. V gave up 0 bases and J gave up 5 bases, with 13 bases separating them. This CDR3 has 15 residues. From germline, CDR1 is KGHSH and CDR2 LQKENI. DNA of the CDR3: TGTGCCAGCTCACCACCTCTCCAGGGAGGGTATGGCTACACCTTC. This gives the protein CASSPPLQGGYGYTF.

V usage is TRBV11-2 and J usage is TRBJ2-5; D unclear. The CDR3 extends over 13 amino acids. Trimming pared 5 bases from V and 5 bases from J, leaving 12 bases between. CDR1 and CDR2 from the germline V gene are SGHAT and FQNNGV. CDR3 amino acids: CASSLRSRETQYF. DNA of the CDR3: TGTGCCAGCAGCCTCCGCTCCAGGGAGACCCAGTACTTC.

The chain has TRBV19 and TRBJ1-1; D possibly corresponds to TRBD1 (5 bases). CDR3 length equals 15 residues. The germline V gene has CDR1 LNHDA and CDR2 SQIVND (reference sequence). Between the trimmed V and J ends, which lost 3 bases and 1 base, there was a span of 12 bases. This CDR3 is CASSISGTENTEAFF. Written as DNA, the CDR3 is TGTGCCAGTAGTATCTCCGGGACCGAGAACACTGAAGCTTTCTTT. Filled out from reference TRBV19 and TRBJ1-1, the complete variable domain reads DGGITQSPKYLFRKEGQNVTLSCEQNLNHDAMYWYRQDPGQGLRLIYYSQIVNDFQKGDIAEGYSVSREKKESFPLTVTSAQKNPTAFYLCASSISGTENTEAFFGQGTRLTVV.

There are many counts of this clonotype. The chain links TRBV20-1 to TRBJ2-3, with D unresolved. Germline V lookup: CDR1 DFQATT, CDR2 SNEGSKA (reference sequence). The V and J ends lost 1 base and 2 bases respectively, with 13 bases between them. This CDR3 has 15 amino acids. CDR3 DNA sequence: TGCAGTGCTAGAGTCACAGCCCTAAACACAGATACGCAGTATTTT. Its protein product is CSARVTALNTDTQYF.

The table lists this clonotype with a few counts. The chain carries TRBV4-1 and TRBJ2-7; TRBD2 might be the D (6 bases). The ends were cut back, 4 bases at V and 1 base at J, with 20 bases in the middle. Germline V CDR1 and CDR2: MGHRA, YSYEKL. This CDR3 spans 17 amino acids. CDR3 loop: CASSLPIERERSYEQYV. CDR3 DNA: TGCGCCAGCAGCCTACCTATTGAACGGGAGCGGTCCTACGAGCAGTACGTC.

The chain is built from TRBV20-1 and TRBJ2-3; D is unresolved. From germline, CDR1 is DFQATT and CDR2 SNEGSKA (reference sequence). V dropped 0 bases and J dropped 0 bases, with 10 bases sitting between them. This CDR3 has 15 amino acids. Written as DNA, the CDR3 is TGCAGTGCTAGAGAAGACGGGTATAGCACAGATACGCAGTATTTT. Translation: CSAREDGYSTDTQYF.

The chain carries TRBV7-9 and TRBJ1-4; D ambiguous. The CDR3 is 13 amino acids. The germline CDR1 and CDR2 sequences are SEHNR and FQNEAQ (reference sequence). V lost 11 bases, J lost 6 bases, and 16 bases lay in between. The CDR3 spells CAARTHPDEKLFF. The CDR3 DNA reads TGTGCCGCCAGGACCCATCCGGATGAAAAACTGTTTTTT.